The rows below give T cell receptor beta chains drawn from one sample of a study of blood T cell repertoires in COVID-19. Here immunoSEQ multiplex PCR was the method, and the copy in TCRdb shows in-frame clones only, minus some. The sample gives about 350,000 clones, roughly 90% of which show up once; roughly 4% is in the top ten. The source material was peripheral blood. These receptors were collected from a woman aged 55-70 years with COVID-19, enrolled during active disease. The CDR3 runs from the conserved cysteine through the conserved F or W. D genes are given only for firm matches. Expanded clones are given a class, and other clones once, few, many or no size at all.

d_call: TRBD1; clone_size: few; j_call: TRBJ2-7; v_call: TRBV7-9; cdr3_length: 14; cdr3_aa: CASSTRDRSYEQYF; cdr3_nt: TGTGCCAGCAGCACTAGGGACAGATCCTACGAGCAGTACTTC
d_call: NA; clone_size: NA; j_call: TRBJ2-2; v_call: TRBV3-1/TRBV3-2; cdr3_length: 13; cdr3_aa: CASGGAHTGELFF; cdr3_nt: TGTGCCAGCGGAGGGGCGCACACCGGGGAGCTGTTTTTT
d_call: NA; clone_size: NA; j_call: TRBJ1-4; v_call: TRBV10-2; cdr3_length: 15; cdr3_aa: CASSESRTANEKLFF; cdr3_nt: TGCGCCAGCAGTGAGTCGCGGACAGCTAATGAAAAACTGTTTTTT
d_call: TRBD2; clone_size: NA; j_call: TRBJ2-2; v_call: TRBV2; cdr3_length: 16; cdr3_aa: CASTPVRGRGTGELFF; cdr3_nt: TGTGCCAGCACCCCTGTTCGGGGGAGGGGCACCGGGGAGCTGTTTTTT
d_call: NA; clone_size: NA; j_call: TRBJ1-2; v_call: TRBV29-1; cdr3_length: 12; cdr3_aa: CSVVLRDYGYTF; cdr3_nt: TGCAGCGTTGTATTGCGGGACTATGGCTACACCTTC
d_call: NA; clone_size: many; j_call: TRBJ2-3; v_call: TRBV28; cdr3_length: 15; cdr3_aa: CASIRWGSSTDTQYF; cdr3_nt: TGTGCCAGTATCAGATGGGGCAGCAGCACAGATACGCAGTATTTT
d_call: TRBD1; clone_size: NA; j_call: TRBJ2-2; v_call: TRBV29-1; cdr3_length: 13; cdr3_aa: CSAGQVLAGELFF; cdr3_nt: TGCAGCGCGGGACAGGTGTTGGCCGGGGAGCTGTTTTTT
d_call: NA; clone_size: NA; j_call: TRBJ2-3; v_call: TRBV9; cdr3_length: 13; cdr3_aa: CASSGPSDGTQYF; cdr3_nt: TGTGCCAGCAGCGGACCTAGCGACGGTACGCAGTATTTT
d_call: TRBD2; clone_size: few; j_call: TRBJ2-3; v_call: TRBV4-1; cdr3_length: 16; cdr3_aa: CASSHGAGALLDTQYF; cdr3_nt: TGCGCCAGCAGCCACGGAGCGGGGGCGCTTCTCGATACGCAGTATTTT
d_call: NA; clone_size: NA; j_call: TRBJ1-1; v_call: TRBV24-1; cdr3_length: 15; cdr3_aa: CATSDPLGGDTEAFF; cdr3_nt: TGTGCCACCAGTGATCCCCTGGGGGGGGACACTGAAGCTTTCTTT
d_call: TRBD1; clone_size: NA; j_call: TRBJ1-1; v_call: TRBV3-1/TRBV3-2; cdr3_length: 12; cdr3_aa: CASSHTGTGAFF; cdr3_nt: TGTGCCAGCAGCCATACAGGGACAGGGGCTTTCTTT
d_call: TRBD1; clone_size: NA; j_call: TRBJ1-5; v_call: TRBV9; cdr3_length: 14; cdr3_aa: CASSADRVEQPQHF; cdr3_nt: TGTGCCAGCAGCGCAGACAGGGTAGAACAGCCCCAGCATTTT
d_call: NA; clone_size: NA; j_call: TRBJ1-2; v_call: TRBV5-1; cdr3_length: 14; cdr3_aa: CASRPPGPDYGYTF; cdr3_nt: TGCGCCAGCAGGCCACCGGGTCCGGACTATGGCTACACCTTC
d_call: NA; clone_size: NA; j_call: TRBJ2-3; v_call: TRBV11-3; cdr3_length: 13; cdr3_aa: CASSLAGIDTQYF; cdr3_nt: TGTGCCAGCAGCTTAGCGGGGATAGATACGCAGTATTTT
d_call: NA; clone_size: NA; j_call: TRBJ2-5; v_call: TRBV4-1; cdr3_length: 14; cdr3_aa: CASSQDGTQETQYF; cdr3_nt: TGCGCCAGCAGCCAAGATGGGACACAAGAGACCCAGTACTTC
d_call: NA; clone_size: NA; j_call: TRBJ1-6; v_call: TRBV6-5; cdr3_length: 16; cdr3_aa: CASSYSRVLGNSPLHF; cdr3_nt: TGTGCCAGCAGTTACTCCAGGGTTTTGGGTAATTCACCCCTCCACTTT
d_call: NA; clone_size: NA; j_call: TRBJ1-1; v_call: TRBV2; cdr3_length: 13; cdr3_aa: CASSTHMNTEAFF; cdr3_nt: TGTGCCAGCAGTACACATATGAACACTGAAGCTTTCTTT
d_call: NA; clone_size: NA; j_call: TRBJ1-1; v_call: TRBV3-1/TRBV3-2; cdr3_length: 16; cdr3_aa: CASSQDGGGMSTEAFF; cdr3_nt: TGTGCCAGCAGCCAAGATGGGGGGGGTATGAGCACTGAAGCTTTCTTT
d_call: NA; clone_size: NA; j_call: TRBJ2-7; v_call: TRBV7-2; cdr3_length: 15; cdr3_aa: CASSRSNAGRYEQYF; cdr3_nt: TGTGCCAGCAGCCGCAGTAATGCGGGCCGATACGAGCAGTACTTC
d_call: NA; clone_size: NA; j_call: TRBJ1-1; v_call: TRBV5-1; cdr3_length: 14; cdr3_aa: CASSLAGGGTEAFF; cdr3_nt: TGCGCCAGCAGCTTGGCCGGGGGAGGGACTGAAGCTTTCTTT
d_call: NA; clone_size: NA; j_call: TRBJ2-6; v_call: TRBV18; cdr3_length: 16; cdr3_aa: CASSPTSLSGANVLTF; cdr3_nt: TGTGCCAGCTCACCAACTTCCCTTTCTGGGGCCAACGTCCTGACTTTC
d_call: NA; clone_size: NA; j_call: TRBJ1-1; v_call: TRBV15; cdr3_length: 14; cdr3_aa: CATSRGGARTEAFF; cdr3_nt: TGTGCCACCAGCAGAGGCGGGGCGAGGACTGAAGCTTTCTTT
d_call: TRBD1; clone_size: NA; j_call: TRBJ1-2; v_call: TRBV5-8; cdr3_length: 16; cdr3_aa: CASSQGQGAVSDGYTF; cdr3_nt: TGTGCCAGCAGCCAGGGACAGGGGGCAGTTTCTGATGGCTACACCTTC
d_call: TRBD1; clone_size: NA; j_call: TRBJ1-6; v_call: TRBV5-4; cdr3_length: 15; cdr3_aa: CASSPSQGASSPLHF; cdr3_nt: TGTGCCAGCAGCCCTTCACAGGGGGCAAGTTCACCCCTCCACTTT
d_call: NA; clone_size: few; j_call: TRBJ1-1; v_call: TRBV7-2; cdr3_length: 12; cdr3_aa: CASSLGRERAFF; cdr3_nt: TGTGCCAGCAGCTTAGGCCGGGAGAGGGCTTTCTTT
d_call: NA; clone_size: NA; j_call: TRBJ2-4; v_call: TRBV29-1; cdr3_length: 12; cdr3_aa: CSAIVGGYIQYF; cdr3_nt: TGCAGCGCCATAGTTGGGGGGTACATTCAGTACTTC
d_call: TRBD1; clone_size: NA; j_call: TRBJ1-1; v_call: TRBV7-9; cdr3_length: 15; cdr3_aa: CASSLAQGAAAEAFF; cdr3_nt: TGTGCCAGCAGCTTAGCGCAGGGGGCGGCGGCTGAAGCTTTCTTT
d_call: TRBD1; clone_size: NA; j_call: TRBJ1-2; v_call: TRBV10-3; cdr3_length: 17; cdr3_aa: CAIREDREIRARYGYTF; cdr3_nt: TGTGCCATCAGGGAGGACAGGGAAATAAGGGCCCGCTATGGCTACACCTTC
d_call: NA; clone_size: NA; j_call: TRBJ1-2; v_call: TRBV4-2; cdr3_length: 15; cdr3_aa: CASSQVEVTNYGYTF; cdr3_nt: TGTGCCAGCAGCCAAGTGGAGGTCACCAACTATGGCTACACCTTC
d_call: TRBD1; clone_size: NA; j_call: TRBJ1-5; v_call: TRBV19; cdr3_length: 15; cdr3_aa: CASSPTGGVNQPQHF; cdr3_nt: TGTGCCAGTAGTCCGACAGGGGGCGTCAATCAGCCCCAGCATTTT
d_call: TRBD1; clone_size: NA; j_call: TRBJ1-2; v_call: TRBV19; cdr3_length: 14; cdr3_aa: CASSIDRGFDGYTF; cdr3_nt: TGTGCCAGTAGTATTGACAGGGGGTTTGATGGCTACACCTTC
d_call: NA; clone_size: NA; j_call: TRBJ1-5; v_call: TRBV5-8; cdr3_length: 14; cdr3_aa: CANSLMGGNQPQHF; cdr3_nt: TGTGCCAACTCCTTGATGGGAGGCAATCAGCCCCAGCATTTT
d_call: NA; clone_size: NA; j_call: TRBJ1-2; v_call: TRBV9; cdr3_length: 13; cdr3_aa: CASSVRGNYGYTF; cdr3_nt: TGTGCCAGCAGCGTGCGGGGCAACTATGGCTACACCTTC
d_call: TRBD1; clone_size: NA; j_call: TRBJ2-4; v_call: TRBV28; cdr3_length: 18; cdr3_aa: CASMSGGRWGQGINIQYF; cdr3_nt: TGTGCCAGCATGAGTGGTGGGCGTTGGGGACAGGGAATAAACATTCAGTACTTC
d_call: NA; clone_size: NA; j_call: TRBJ2-3; v_call: TRBV6-5; cdr3_length: 16; cdr3_aa: CASSYSNRGAADTQYF; cdr3_nt: TGTGCCAGCAGTTACTCGAATAGGGGTGCGGCAGATACGCAGTATTTT
d_call: TRBD1; clone_size: NA; j_call: TRBJ2-7; v_call: TRBV5-4; cdr3_length: 14; cdr3_aa: CASSPGQEAYEQYF; cdr3_nt: TGTGCCAGCAGCCCCGGACAGGAGGCCTACGAGCAGTACTTC
d_call: NA; clone_size: NA; j_call: TRBJ1-3; v_call: TRBV3-1/TRBV3-2; cdr3_length: 15; cdr3_aa: CASSQASGGGNTIYF; cdr3_nt: TGTGCCAGCAGCCAAGCTTCGGGAGGCGGAAACACCATATATTTT
d_call: NA; clone_size: NA; j_call: TRBJ1-2; v_call: TRBV7-3; cdr3_length: 13; cdr3_aa: CASSLKASGGYTF; cdr3_nt: TGTGCCAGCAGCTTAAAGGCTTCCGGGGGCTACACCTTC
d_call: NA; clone_size: NA; j_call: TRBJ1-1; v_call: TRBV5-1; cdr3_length: 14; cdr3_aa: CASKRAGENTEAFF; cdr3_nt: TGCGCCAGCAAAAGGGCAGGGGAGAACACTGAAGCTTTCTTT
d_call: NA; clone_size: NA; j_call: TRBJ2-6; v_call: TRBV5-1; cdr3_length: 16; cdr3_aa: CASSPLRSSGANVLTF; cdr3_nt: TGCGCCAGCAGCCCCCTGAGGAGCTCTGGGGCCAACGTCCTGACTTTC
d_call: TRBD1; clone_size: NA; j_call: TRBJ2-2; v_call: TRBV7-9; cdr3_length: 14; cdr3_aa: CASRTDRGTGELFF; cdr3_nt: TGTGCCAGCAGAACGGACAGGGGGACCGGGGAGCTGTTTTTT
d_call: NA; clone_size: once; j_call: TRBJ1-3; v_call: TRBV28; cdr3_length: 14; cdr3_aa: CASSLEASGNTIYF; cdr3_nt: TGTGCCAGCAGTTTAGAGGCAAGTGGAAACACCATATATTTT
d_call: TRBD1; clone_size: NA; j_call: TRBJ2-3; v_call: TRBV28; cdr3_length: 13; cdr3_aa: CASSLQGENTQYF; cdr3_nt: TGTGCCAGCAGTCTCCAGGGGGAAAATACGCAGTATTTT
d_call: NA; clone_size: NA; j_call: TRBJ1-2; v_call: TRBV24-1; cdr3_length: 16; cdr3_aa: CATSAGDGASQYGYTF; cdr3_nt: TGTGCCACCAGCGCAGGGGACGGGGCGAGCCAATATGGCTACACCTTC
d_call: NA; clone_size: many; j_call: TRBJ1-6; v_call: TRBV6-5; cdr3_length: 16; cdr3_aa: CASSYVVSSYNSPLHF; cdr3_nt: TGTGCCAGCAGTTACGTGGTTAGCTCCTATAATTCACCCCTCCACTTT
d_call: NA; clone_size: NA; j_call: TRBJ2-5; v_call: TRBV28; cdr3_length: 20; cdr3_aa: CASSFIGGREVEGSAETQYF; cdr3_nt: TGTGCCAGCAGTTTTATTGGCGGGCGCGAGGTTGAAGGGTCTGCAGAGACCCAGTACTTC
d_call: NA; clone_size: NA; j_call: TRBJ1-5; v_call: TRBV6-2/TRBV6-3; cdr3_length: 14; cdr3_aa: CASSHSHSNQPQHF; cdr3_nt: TGTGCCAGCAGTCACAGCCATAGCAATCAGCCCCAGCATTTT
d_call: TRBD1; clone_size: once; j_call: TRBJ2-1; v_call: TRBV19; cdr3_length: 15; cdr3_aa: CASSARTGRIHEQFF; cdr3_nt: TGTGCCAGCTCCGCCCGGACAGGGAGAATCCATGAGCAGTTCTTC
d_call: NA; clone_size: NA; j_call: TRBJ1-2; v_call: TRBV5-6; cdr3_length: 13; cdr3_aa: CASSLDRDYGYTF; cdr3_nt: TGTGCCAGCAGCTTGGACAGGGACTATGGCTACACCTTC
d_call: TRBD2; clone_size: NA; j_call: TRBJ2-3; v_call: TRBV7-9; cdr3_length: 15; cdr3_aa: CASSWKLAGVVTQYF; cdr3_nt: TGTGCCAGCAGCTGGAAACTAGCGGGGGTTGTTACGCAGTATTTT
d_call: TRBD1; clone_size: NA; j_call: TRBJ1-5; v_call: TRBV6-1; cdr3_length: 14; cdr3_aa: CASGGAGGIQPQHF; cdr3_nt: TGTGCCAGCGGTGGGGCAGGGGGAATTCAGCCCCAGCATTTT
d_call: TRBD1; clone_size: NA; j_call: TRBJ1-1; v_call: TRBV27; cdr3_length: 13; cdr3_aa: CASSFRDSGEAFF; cdr3_nt: TGTGCCAGCAGTTTCCGGGACAGCGGTGAAGCTTTCTTT
d_call: NA; clone_size: NA; j_call: TRBJ2-1; v_call: TRBV7-9; cdr3_length: 15; cdr3_aa: CASSYGESSYNEQFF; cdr3_nt: TGTGCCAGCAGCTACGGGGAAAGCTCCTACAATGAGCAGTTCTTC
d_call: NA; clone_size: NA; j_call: TRBJ1-2; v_call: TRBV11-2; cdr3_length: 13; cdr3_aa: CASSAQNNYGYTF; cdr3_nt: TGTGCCAGCAGCGCACAGAACAACTATGGCTACACCTTC
d_call: NA; clone_size: NA; j_call: TRBJ2-7; v_call: TRBV27; cdr3_length: 18; cdr3_aa: CASSLPSPRVVTTYEQYF; cdr3_nt: TGTGCCAGCAGTTTGCCCTCACCCAGGGTTGTCACTACCTACGAGCAGTACTTC
d_call: TRBD1; clone_size: NA; j_call: TRBJ1-2; v_call: TRBV6-6; cdr3_length: 15; cdr3_aa: CASSPGQGLNYGYTF; cdr3_nt: TGTGCCAGCAGCCCGGGACAGGGACTTAACTATGGCTACACCTTC
d_call: NA; clone_size: NA; j_call: TRBJ2-7; v_call: TRBV5-1; cdr3_length: 17; cdr3_aa: CASSLGLLGRGRYEQYF; cdr3_nt: TGCGCCAGCAGCTTGGGCCTTCTGGGGAGAGGGCGATACGAGCAGTACTTC
d_call: NA; clone_size: NA; j_call: TRBJ1-5; v_call: TRBV11-2; cdr3_length: 14; cdr3_aa: CASSLYEGNQPQHF; cdr3_nt: TGTGCCAGCAGCTTATACGAGGGCAATCAGCCCCAGCATTTT
d_call: TRBD2; clone_size: NA; j_call: TRBJ2-1; v_call: TRBV3-1/TRBV3-2; cdr3_length: 15; cdr3_aa: CAPHAGGDLRNEQFF; cdr3_nt: TGTGCCCCTCATGCGGGGGGGGATTTGAGAAATGAGCAGTTCTTC